The 20 T cell receptor beta chains listed next were all sequenced from one sample in a study of STAT5B mutations in CD4+ large granular lymphocyte leukemia. Clones were read by immunoSEQ multiplex PCR, and TCRdb kept only the in-frame ones, dropping some. The sample gives 25,000 to 40,000 clones, about four fifths of which show up once; 3.5% to 5% is in the top ten. Material: CD4+ T cells from blood buffy coats. These receptors were obtained from a human donor in good health.

The chain is built from TRBV5-8 and TRBJ2-7; D remains unclear. The germline V gene has CDR1 SGHTS and CDR2 YDEGEE. Trimming cost V 2 bases and J 4 bases, with 4 bases left between them. This CDR3 contains 11 residues. The CDR3 DNA sequence: TGTGCCAGCAGCTTCGCATACGAGCAGTACTTC. Translation gives CASSFAYEQYF.

The chain is built from TRBV10-3 and TRBJ1-1; TRBD1 is a possible D gene (6 bases). This CDR3 is 12 amino acids long. Trimming removed 6 bases from V and 2 bases from J, with 7 bases in between. CDR1 is ENHRY, CDR2 SYGVKD, per germline. The DNA for the CDR3 is TGTGCCATCAGACAGGGAAACACTGAAGCTTTCTTT. Protein product: CAIRQGNTEAFF.

This clone was counted only a few times. This chain connects TRBV18 to TRBJ1-2; D call uncertain. The CDR3 sequence is 13 residues long. V shed 3 bases and J shed 8 bases, with 13 bases lying between them. The germline CDR1 and CDR2 sequences are KGHSH and LQKENI. The CDR3 DNA sequence: TGTGCCAGCTCACCTGATCGGCAGCGGGGCTACACCTTC. Translating it yields CASSPDRQRGYTF.

The chain is built from TRBV10-3 and TRBJ2-3, with D possibly being TRBD2 (6 bases). The germline V gene encodes CDR1 ENHRY and CDR2 SYGVKD. This CDR3 comprises 15 residues. Trimming removed 0 bases at V and 0 bases at J, with 7 bases between. CDR3 protein: CAISESGGSTDTQYF. CDR3 nucleotide sequence: TGTGCCATCAGTGAGTCGGGGGGAAGCACAGATACGCAGTATTTT.

J is TRBJ1-5 and V is TRBV6-5; D is ambiguous. CDR1 MNHEY and CDR2 SVGAGI come from the germline V gene. V lost 5 bases, J lost 0 bases, and 8 bases lay in between. This CDR3 spans 14 amino acids. This CDR3 reads CASSPVSSNQPQHF. Here the CDR3 DNA reads TGTGCCAGCAGTCCCGTCAGTAGCAATCAGCCCCAGCATTTT.

The V call is TRBV7-9, the J call TRBJ2-5, with TRBD2 as a possible D gene (5 bases). V was clipped by 0 bases and J by 7 bases, with 12 bases between them. This CDR3 spans 14 amino acids. Germline CDR1 and CDR2: SEHNR and FQNEAQ (reference sequence). The CDR3 loop is CASSLARALGTQYF. The CDR3 nucleotides read TGTGCCAGCAGCTTAGCGCGGGCACTCGGGACCCAGTACTTC.

This CDR3 is CASSSRQGAWGRAFF. The CDR3 region has the DNA TGTGCCAGCAGCAGCCGACAGGGGGCATGGGGAAGAGCTTTCTTT. V is TRBV6-5 and J is TRBJ1-1, with TRBD1 matching 10 bases. Germline loops: CDR1 MNHEY, CDR2 SVGAGI. J gave up 10 bases and V 6 bases, and 14 bases lay outside the gene matches. The CDR3 loop spans 15 amino acids.

Written as DNA, the CDR3 is TGTGCCAGCAGCCGAGGGGGACAGGGGGCCTACGAGCAGTACTTC. Protein: CASSRGGQGAYEQYF. The chain carries TRBV27 and TRBJ2-7; TRBD1 matches 11 bases. This CDR3 is 15 amino acids long. CDR1 MNHEY and CDR2 SMNVEV come from the germline V gene (reference sequence). Trimming removed 6 bases from V and 2 bases from J; junction bases left unmatched: 6.

The chain has TRBV18 and TRBJ2-3, with 12 bases aligning to TRBD2. The CDR3 covers 16 residues. Trimming took 6 bases from V and 2 from J; bases not matched to a gene: 6. Germline lookup yields CDR1 KGHSH and CDR2 LQKENI. The chain's CDR3 is CASSQRLAGATDTQYF. The CDR3 DNA is TGTGCCAGCTCCCAGCGACTAGCGGGAGCCACAGATACGCAGTATTTT.

The chain carries TRBV27 and TRBJ2-5; weak D call: TRBD1 (5 bases). Germline V gene lookup returns CDR1 MNHEY and CDR2 SMNVEV (reference sequence). The CDR3 covers 14 residues. V was clipped by 3 bases and J by 5 bases, with 13 bases between them. CDR3 protein: CASSLGQGRETQYF. The CDR3 nucleotides are TGTGCCAGCAGTTTGGGCCAGGGAAGGGAGACCCAGTACTTC.

This chain uses TRBV19 with TRBJ2-3, with 7 positions matching TRBD1. Germline lookup yields CDR1 LNHDA and CDR2 SQIVND (reference sequence). The CDR3 runs to 15 residues. The V and J ends lost 5 bases and 6 bases, in that order; junction bases with no gene match: 11. The CDR3 DNA sequence: TGTGCCAGTAGTCAGGACAGGTCCCTTCGGGATACGCAGTATTTT. It encodes CASSQDRSLRDTQYF.

The chain employs TRBV27 and TRBJ1-2; 7 nucleotides agree with TRBD1. This CDR3 spans 12 amino acids. Germline trimming cut 10 bases from V and 2 bases from J; bases unmatched to any gene: 4. CDR1 MNHEY and CDR2 SMNVEV come from the germline V gene (reference sequence). CDR3 in DNA: TGTGCCACCGGACAGGACAACTATGGCTACACCTTC. It specifies CATGQDNYGYTF.

The V gene is TRBV9, the J gene TRBJ2-1; TRBD2 aligns across 13 bases. Per the germline V gene, CDR1 is SGDLS and CDR2 is YYNGEE. The CDR3 sequence is 17 residues long. The V and J ends lost 4 bases and 4 bases, in that order; junction bases with no gene match: 8. The DNA of the CDR3 is TGTGCCAGCAGCCCTTACAGACTAGCGGGAGGTTACAATGAGCAGTTCTTC. Translated: CASSPYRLAGGYNEQFF.

V usage is TRBV5-4 and J usage is TRBJ2-1; 7 nucleotides match TRBD2. The junction had 16 bases not matched to a gene; V was cut back by 4 bases and J by 9 bases. Germline CDR1 is SGHNT and CDR2 is YYREEE (reference sequence). CDR3 length: 16 amino acids. The CDR3 bases are TGTGCCAGCAGCCCGAGACGGACTAGAAGTATGGGTGAGCAGTTCTTC. This encodes CASSPRRTRSMGEQFF.

The rearrangement links TRBV7-2 to TRBJ2-5, with no clear D. The J call is in doubt because the DNA end fits TRBJ2-7 better. The length of the CDR3 is 15 residues. The V gene's germline CDR1 is SGHTA and CDR2 FQGNSA. CDR3 amino acids: CASSLDGSSSYEQYF. CDR3 DNA sequence: TGTGCCAGCAGCTTAGATGGGTCTTCCTCCTACGAGCAGTACTTC.

A few counts support this clone. This chain links TRBV4-2 with TRBJ2-1; the D call may be TRBD1 or TRBD2 (5 bases each). V was clipped by 1 base and J by 9 bases, with 10 bases between them. Germline assignment: CDR1 LGHNA and CDR2 YNFKEQ. CDR3 length equals 13 residues. CDR3 amino acids: CASSQVRGGEQFF. The CDR3 nucleotides read TGTGCCAGCAGCCAAGTGAGGGGCGGTGAGCAGTTCTTC.

The chain has TRBV15 and TRBJ1-1; TRBD1 aligns across 8 bases. This CDR3 has 17 residues. The J segment lost 1 base and the V segment lost 1 base, leaving 8 bases of the junction unmatched. Germline V CDR1 and CDR2: LNHNV, YYDKDF (reference sequence). CDR3 nucleotides: TGTGCCACCAGCAGAGTCAGGACAGGGTTAGCGAACACTGAAGCTTTCTTT. This gives the protein CATSRVRTGLANTEAFF.

The chain uses TRBV5-1 and TRBJ2-1, with TRBD2 matching 7 bases. The CDR3 totals 12 residues. Germline CDR1 reads SGHRS; CDR2 reads YFSETQ. J was trimmed by 10 bases and V by 4 bases; bases with no gene match: 5. The CDR3 bases are TGCGCCAGCAGCCAGGGACTAAACGAGCAGTTCTTC. It codes for CASSQGLNEQFF.

The chain has TRBV5-6 and TRBJ2-7, with 9 bases lining up with TRBD1. This CDR3 has 15 amino acids. Germline CDR1 and CDR2: SGHDT and YYEEEE. V gave up 4 bases and J gave up 4 bases; unmatched junction bases: 9. The CDR3 sequence is CASSPSRDRDYEQYF. The CDR3 DNA follows: TGTGCCAGCAGCCCATCCCGGGACAGGGATTACGAGCAGTACTTC.

The gene calls are TRBV10-1 and TRBJ1-1; 7 bases align to TRBD1. This CDR3 has 15 residues. Germline trimming cut 4 bases from V and 0 bases from J; bases unmatched to any gene: 5. Germline CDR1 reads WNHNN; CDR2 reads SYGVQD (reference sequence). The CDR3 protein is CASSVTGQLNTEAFF. The CDR3 nucleotides are TGCGCCAGCAGTGTAACGGGACAGTTGAACACTGAAGCTTTCTTT.